This TCR beta chain was retrieved from a study of blood T cell repertoires in COVID-19. About the study: Specimens from acute and convalescent COVID-19 originated in the United States, Italy and Spain. From T cells, B-cell-depleted T cells, or PBMCs came the material, which was cDNA or gDNA.

Authors' processing steps: Using reference gene primer amplification, nucleated cell counts were estimated. Sequencing used immunoSEQ multiplex PCR; TCRdb keeps in-frame clones, though not all of them. D and trimming come from the DNA, and the V and J calls and clone size come from that table. The profile shows about 190,000 clones, 60% to 80% of them singletons. The CDR3 covers 14 residues. The V gene's germline CDR1 is SGHDN and CDR2 FVKESK. Trimming removed 0 bases at V and 4 bases at J, with 7 bases between. This receptor was taken from a woman in her sixties or seventies with acute or convalescent COVID-19. V gene TRBV14 combines with J gene TRBJ1-5; D might be TRBD1 (5 bases). Sequenced: peripheral blood. The DNA for the CDR3 is TGTGCCAGCAGCCAAGATCGACAGAATCAGCCCCAGCATTTT. It yields the protein CASSQDRQNQPQHF.